The rows below give T cell receptor beta chains drawn from one sample of a study of T cells expressing NK-cell markers. TCRdb re-called the 5' RACE reads; every CDR3 protein appears as one record, without DNA. The sample table includes about 400,000 distinct CDR3 sequences. The specimen sequenced was blood T cells: a sorted CD56 or NKG2C T cell subset, CD4+ or CD8+ T cells, or bulk PBMC T cells (not recorded which). The receptors shown here come from a woman aged 45-65 years in good health. Each CDR3 is given with its conserved first and last residue.

>TRBV6-5|TRBJ2-5
CASSYSIVSSQETQYF
>TRBV20-1|TRBJ2-1
CSASPFRWESSYNEQFF
>TRBV27|TRBJ2-6
CASSYRTPGQGYSGANVLTF
>TRBV7-6|TRBJ2-5
CASSVLMDRGGETQYF
>TRBV5-1|TRBJ2-1
CASSQTSGRSHEQFF
>TRBV4-2|TRBJ2-2
CASSQVGRTTGELFF
>TRBV10-3|TRBJ2-7
CAISTGQGGDYEQYF
>TRBV7-2|TRBJ2-1
CASSSSGRDNEQFF
>TRBV4-2|TRBJ2-7
CASSQDGTSTYEQYF
>TRBV7-9|TRBJ2-2
CASSSTDPGTGELFF
>TRBV5-1|TRBJ2-5
CASSMRPTGNSETQYF
>TRBV18|TRBJ2-2
CASSPAGLPNTGELFF
>TRBV18|TRBJ1-1
CASSMVGDLTEAFF
>TRBV25-1|TRBJ2-4
CASSGRTGGSTLAKNIQYF
>TRBV20-1|TRBJ2-5
CSARLSMLFQETQYF
>TRBV23-1|TRBJ2-3
CASSQGTATSTDTQYF
>TRBV15|TRBJ1-6
CATSRDPQSPLHF
>TRBV20-1|TRBJ2-1
CSARGRGATFYNEQFF
>TRBV7-2|TRBJ2-1
CASSLTRLRNEQFF
>TRBV3-1|TRBJ2-5
CASVNQETQYF
>TRBV20-1|TRBJ2-3
CSARDPSLTDTQYF
>TRBV11-3|TRBJ2-7
CASSLQNEQYF
>TRBV29-1|TRBJ2-2
CSARDGGVGELFF
>TRBV7-6|TRBJ1-5
CASSLTPNQPQHF
>TRBV11-2|TRBJ2-2
CASSLVGQGMTGELFF
>TRBV20-1|TRBJ2-2
CSASNRIDTGELFF
>TRBV9|TRBJ2-1
CASSVSSGENEQFF
>TRBV6-1|TRBJ2-3
CASSDRDPEHTQYF
>TRBV27|TRBJ2-1
CASSLSLHNEQFF
>TRBV7-3|TRBJ2-2
CASSLYSQTGELFF
>TRBV4-1|TRBJ2-1
CASSQGGGPYNEQFF
>TRBV25-1|TRBJ2-7
CATTGQTNYEQYF
>TRBV12-3/TRBV12-4|TRBJ2-1
CASSSPGTQNNEQFF
>TRBV6-5|TRBJ1-3
CASNGRSRGIIGNTIYF
>TRBV12-3/TRBV12-4|TRBJ2-2
CAKGNHSTGELFF
>TRBV11-2|TRBJ2-1
CASSLDRLANTINEQFF
>TRBV12-3/TRBV12-4|TRBJ2-4
CASSQRQAEAKNIQYF
>TRBV20-1|TRBJ2-1
CSVRTGGSYNEQFF